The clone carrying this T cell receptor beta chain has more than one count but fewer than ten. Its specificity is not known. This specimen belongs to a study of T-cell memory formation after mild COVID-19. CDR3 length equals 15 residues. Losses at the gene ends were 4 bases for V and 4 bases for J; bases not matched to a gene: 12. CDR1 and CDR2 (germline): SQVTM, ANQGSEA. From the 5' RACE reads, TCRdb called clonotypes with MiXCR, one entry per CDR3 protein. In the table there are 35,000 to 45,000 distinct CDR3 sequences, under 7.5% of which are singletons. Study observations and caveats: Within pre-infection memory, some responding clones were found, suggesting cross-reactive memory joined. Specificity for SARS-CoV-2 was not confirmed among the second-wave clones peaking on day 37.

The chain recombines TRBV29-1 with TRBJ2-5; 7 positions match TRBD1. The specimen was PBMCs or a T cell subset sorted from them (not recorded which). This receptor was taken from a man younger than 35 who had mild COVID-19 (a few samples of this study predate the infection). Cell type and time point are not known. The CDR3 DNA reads TGCAGCGTTGTTCGTGGACAGGTGGGGCCAGAGACCCAGTACTTC. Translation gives CSVVRGQVGPETQYF.